The subject of this entry is one T cell receptor (beta chain). Its cognate antigen is unknown. The table came from immunoSEQ multiplex PCR; TCRdb's copy has only in-frame clones and leaves some out. In the table there are 20,000 to 25,000 clones, about 70% of which are singletons. The data were taken from a study of CD4 T cells in relation to SARS-CoV-2 and coronaviruses. CDR1 and CDR2 from the germline V gene are SNHLY and FYNNEI. V was cut by 10 bases and J by 4 bases, with 13 bases left in between. The CDR3 length is 12 residues. The unexposed donors gave CD4+ T cells in about 2010-2019, prior to COVID-19. The cells were cultured for less than twelve days before CD4+ T cells were isolated.

Sequenced: CD4+ T cells from PBMCs, cultured in vitro. The receptor was isolated from a human donor in good health. The chain joins TRBV2 to TRBJ2-5; D is possibly TRBD2 (7 bases). The CDR3 DNA sequence: TGTGCCATCAGAAGGGGGGGAGAGACCCAGTACTTC. As protein: CAIRRGGETQYF.